This is a list of T cell receptor beta chains from one sample in a study of blood T cell repertoires in COVID-19. The repertoire was sequenced with immunoSEQ multiplex PCR; TCRdb's copy has only in-frame clones and lacks some. The table lists tens of thousands of clones, around 83% of them singletons. The sequencing sample was made of peripheral blood. These receptors were collected from a man between 70 and 80 years old with active COVID-19. Each CDR3 is given with its conserved first and last residue. A D gene is named only where the DNA matches it firmly. Expanded clones are given a class, and other clones once, few, many or no size at all.

d_gene	v_gene	j_gene	abundance	CDR3nt	CDR3aa
TRBD2	TRBV3-1/TRBV3-2	TRBJ2-7	.	TGTGCCAGCAGCCCCGGTGCGGGAGTCTACGAGCAGTACTTC	CASSPGAGVYEQYF
TRBD1	TRBV27	TRBJ2-7	.	TGTGCCAGCAGTGCCGGGACAGGGGTCGGGGAGCAGTACTTC	CASSAGTGVGEQYF
TRBD2	TRBV5-4	TRBJ2-1	.	TGTGCCAGCAGCCAGACTAGCGGGAGAGCCCCCTATGAGCAGTTCTTC	CASSQTSGRAPYEQFF
.	TRBV5-5	TRBJ2-1	few	TGTGCCAGCAGCTTGGCCCCTTTCAATGAGCAGTTCTTC	CASSLAPFNEQFF
TRBD1	TRBV2	TRBJ1-2	.	TGTGCCAGCAGTGCAAGGGGGCCTAACTATGGCTACACCTTC	CASSARGPNYGYTF
TRBD2	TRBV30	TRBJ2-1	.	TGTGCCTGGAGTGGTGGGACTAGCGGGGCCAATGAGCAGTTCTTC	CAWSGGTSGANEQFF
.	TRBV25-1	TRBJ1-4	.	TGTGCCAGCAGTGAGGTCGGGGTCATGGGAGAAAAACTGTTTTTT	CASSEVGVMGEKLFF
.	TRBV11-3	TRBJ1-1	.	TGTGCCAGCAGCCCCCGGACTGGGGGCGTCGGCGCTGAAGCTTTCTTT	CASSPRTGGVGAEAFF
TRBD1	TRBV24-1	TRBJ2-2	.	TGTGCCACCAGTGAGCCCGGGACAGGGGGCCGGGGCACCGGGGAGCTGTTTTTT	CATSEPGTGGRGTGELFF
.	TRBV4-3	TRBJ1-2	.	TGCGCCAGCAGCCCGAAACTGGGGGCGGTACGGGGCTACACCTTC	CASSPKLGAVRGYTF
TRBD2	TRBV7-3	TRBJ2-2	once	TGTGCCAGCAGCTTAACGTCCCCTAGCGGAGCCCCGAGCACCGGGGAGCTGTTTTTT	CASSLTSPSGAPSTGELFF
.	TRBV19	TRBJ1-2	.	TGTGCCAGTAGTAGAACAACGGGTGAGCGCTATGGCTACACCTTC	CASSRTTGERYGYTF
.	TRBV3-1/TRBV3-2	TRBJ2-1	.	TGTGCCAGCAGCCGAGTGTCCCGAAACAATGAGCAGTTCTTC	CASSRVSRNNEQFF